The rows below give T cell receptor beta chains drawn from one sample of a study of cytomegalovirus exposure and HLA in healthy donors. Sequencing was performed with immunoSEQ multiplex PCR; in TCRdb, only in-frame clones are kept and a portion is missing. Counted here are 170,000 or so clones, just under 80% occurring once; the ten biggest clones make up 1%. The sample comprised PBMCs. These receptor sequences come from a woman in her 50s in good health and CMV-seropositive. CDR3s include the opening cysteine and the closing phenylalanine or tryptophan. The listing skips clone size in some rows; elsewhere it reads once, few, many or a size class.

V	J	size	CDR3
TRBV28	TRBJ2-7	-	CASSGFYEQYF
TRBV2	TRBJ1-4	-	CASIVSRENEKLFF
TRBV5-1	TRBJ1-1	-	CASSLAAGDAEAFF
TRBV11-2	TRBJ2-3	-	CASSLILPGDTQYF
TRBV2	TRBJ2-7	-	CASSPGLASYEQYF
TRBV28	TRBJ1-2	few	CASSQPRIRNGDGYTF
TRBV28	TRBJ2-1	-	CASSLQGNPPNGEQFF
TRBV4-2	TRBJ2-2	-	CASSQDWDRANTGELFF
TRBV7-9	TRBJ2-3	-	CASSSTSGSVTDTQYF
TRBV10-3	TRBJ1-1	once	CAIRLDVNTEAFF
TRBV6-5	TRBJ1-4	once	CASRWTVSHEKLFF
TRBV27	TRBJ2-7	-	CAAARGTIPYEQYF
TRBV2	TRBJ2-1	-	CASITDRGNEQFF
TRBV27	TRBJ1-2	-	CASSPDWGDRGYTF